Shown below are 18 T cell receptor beta chains from a single sample sequenced in a study of metastatic and nonmetastatic thyroid tumors. TCRdb ran MiXCR on the PCR reads. The sample contains around 34,000 clones, about 20% of which appear only once. No treatment had been given to any patient before thyroid surgery. Sequenced input: blood. These TCRs come from a female donor with papillary thyroid cancer or a benign thyroid nodule (not recorded which). Some clones in this sample may be carry-over from other donors' samples.

The CDR3 sequence is CSAQGGYSSYEQYF. The CDR3 DNA reads as TGCAGTGCCCAGGGGGGTTATAGCTCCTACGAGCAGTACTTC. The chain is built from TRBV20-1 and TRBJ2-7; tentatively, D is TRBD1 (7 bases). CDR1 and CDR2 from the germline V gene are DFQATT and SNEGSKA (reference sequence). V shed 6 bases and J shed 0 bases, with 15 bases lying between them. The CDR3 is 14 residues long.

This clone was seen repeatedly, ten times or more. This sequence joins TRBV5-1 and TRBJ2-5; D gene ambiguous. The CDR3 sequence is 12 residues long. Germline CDR1 and CDR2: SGHRS and YFSETQ. The V end lost 3 bases, the J end lost 0 bases, and 3 bases lay between the germline ends. The chain's CDR3 is CASSYNQETQYF. For the CDR3, the DNA is TGCGCCAGCAGCTATAACCAAGAGACCCAGTACTTC.

Details on this clone: The identical CDR3 is also encoded by other nucleotide sequences in the sample. The rearrangement uses TRBV6-2 or TRBV6-3 and TRBJ1-2; D uncertain. V dropped 10 bases and J dropped 7 bases, with 13 bases sitting between them. This CDR3 has 11 residues. Germline V CDR1 and CDR2: MNHEY, SVGEGT. CDR3 protein: CATLFGRGYTF. The CDR3 coding sequence is TGTGCCACGCTTTTCGGTCGTGGCTACACCTTC.

As for this clone: This may be a read error, as it is one base from a much larger clone. This sample also contains other DNA sequences that code for the same CDR3. The rearrangement links TRBV12-3 or TRBV12-4 to TRBJ2-7; 7 bases fit TRBD2. The CDR3 loop spans 13 amino acids. The CDR3 sequence: CANLGRPIYEQYF. CDR3 nucleotide sequence: TGTGCCAACCTCGGGAGGCCGATCTACGAGCAGTATTTC.

This clone has at least ten counts. The chain carries TRBV28 and TRBJ1-5; D is ambiguous. Looked up from germline, CDR1 is MDHEN and CDR2 is SYDVKM. CDR3 length: 17 amino acids. V shed 5 bases and J shed 2 bases, with 19 bases lying between them. This CDR3 reads CASSQPSSPARNQPQHF. In nucleotides, the CDR3 is TGTGCCAGCAGTCAACCCTCTTCTCCGGCCCGCAATCAGCCCCAGCATTTT.

This clone was seen more than once but under ten times. The J gene is TRBJ2-7, the V gene TRBV19; no firm D call. Germline assignment: CDR1 LNHDA and CDR2 SQIVND (reference sequence). The CDR3 covers 15 residues. V lost 7 bases and J lost 0, with 16 bases in between. CDR3 loop: CASTPRPSSSYEQYF. In DNA form, the CDR3 reads TGTGCCAGTACCCCCAGGCCGTCAAGCTCCTACGAGCAGTACTTC.

The chain recombines TRBV3-1 with TRBJ2-5, with D hard to call. V was shortened by 5 bases and J by 3 bases, with 13 bases between the two germline ends. The CDR3 runs 14 residues. Germline assignment: CDR1 LGHDT and CDR2 YNNKEL (reference sequence). CDR3 in DNA: TGTGCCAGCAGCTTGGTGGGTAACAAAGAGACCCAGTACTTC. Its protein is CASSLVGNKETQYF.

This clone was counted once. For the CDR3, the DNA is TGTGCCAGCAGCTTATCCCGGACTAGCGGGAGGTACGAGCAGTACTTC. It translates to CASSLSRTSGRYEQYF. The chain couples TRBV11-2 to TRBJ2-7, with 14 bases matching TRBD2. Germline loops: CDR1 SGHAT, CDR2 FQNNGV. J gave up 4 bases and V 2 bases, and 4 bases lay outside the gene matches. The CDR3 consists of 16 residues. The full variable domain, in which reference TRBV11-2 and TRBJ2-7 provide the parts outside the CDR3, is EAGVAQSPRYKIIEKRQSVAFWCNPISGHATLYWYQQILGQGPKLLIQFQNNGVVDDSQLPKDRFSAERLKGVDSTLKIQPAKLEDSAVYLCASSLSRTSGRYEQYFGPGTRLTVT.

The chain joins TRBV6-1 to TRBJ1-2, with D possibly matching TRBD1 (5 bases). Germline V gene data show CDR1 as MNHNS and CDR2 as SASEGT. This CDR3 is built from 12 residues. Trimming took off 6 bases at V and 6 bases at J, with 11 bases between the two ends. The CDR3 DNA sequence: TGTGCCAGCAGACCTCTGGGGGATGGCTACACCTTC. Its translation is CASRPLGDGYTF.

Many counts were recorded for this clone. The chain couples TRBV13 to TRBJ1-6; possibly TRBD1 for D (6 bases). The V gene's germline CDR1 is PRHDT and CDR2 FYEKMQ (reference sequence). Between the trimmed V and J ends, which lost 4 bases and 6 bases, there was a span of 10 bases. This CDR3 has 14 amino acids. Written as DNA, the CDR3 is TGTGCCAGCAGCTCAGGGGACGGTAATTCACCCCTCCACTTT. Translating gives CASSSGDGNSPLHF. Full variable domain (remainder filled in from reference TRBV13 and TRBJ1-6): AAGVIQSPRHLIKEKRETATLKCYPIPRHDTVYWYQQGPGQDPQFLISFYEKMQSDKGSIPDRFSAQQFSDYHSELNMSSLELGDSALYFCASSSGDGNSPLHFGNGTRLTVT.

Only one count was recorded for this clone. Compared with germline, one end of the junction differs, possibly owing to a read error. This chain connects TRBV18 to TRBJ2-1, with 10 bases that match TRBD1. CDR3 size: 16 residues. Per the germline V gene, CDR1 is KGHSH and CDR2 is LQKENI. The CDR3 DNA is TGTGCCAGCCCACCTCCTCCGGGACAGGGGTTCAATGAGCAGTTCTTC. This sequence encodes CASPPPPGQGFNEQFF.

In its sample, this clone was seen many times. This chain connects TRBV5-1 to TRBJ1-1; D might be TRBD1 (5 bases). Trimming cost V 5 bases and J 5 bases, with 13 bases left between them. Germline V gene sequence: CDR1 SGHRS, CDR2 YFSETQ. The CDR3 runs 13 residues. The CDR3 is CASRVQGSTEAFF. The CDR3 DNA reads as TGCGCCAGCAGGGTCCAGGGCAGTACTGAAGCTTTCTTT.

This chain joins TRBV19 and TRBJ2-2, with 8 positions matching TRBD2. Germline trimming cut 5 bases from V and 4 bases from J; bases unmatched to any gene: 12. Germline CDR1 LNHDA, CDR2 SQIVND (reference sequence). This CDR3 region has 17 residues. CDR3 amino acids: CASSSLTSGGGTGELFF. The CDR3 region has the DNA TGTGCCAGTAGTTCGCTCACTAGCGGAGGGGGCACCGGGGAGCTGTTTTTT.

J is TRBJ1-6 and V is TRBV27, with D possibly being TRBD1 (5 bases). The germline CDR1 and CDR2 sequences are MNHEY and SMNVEV (reference sequence). The CDR3 spans 12 residues. Deletions cut 8 bases from V and 7 bases from J, with 9 bases between. CDR3 residues: CASGTENSPLHF. The CDR3 nucleotides are TGTGCCAGCGGGACGGAAAATTCACCCCTCCACTTT.

This clone was found many times. This chain joins TRBV20-1 and TRBJ2-7; TRBD1 matches at 9 bases. The CDR3 spans 13 residues. CDR1 and CDR2 (germline): DFQATT, SNEGSKA (reference sequence). J lost 6 bases, V lost 4 bases, and 7 bases had no gene match. The CDR3 region has the DNA TGCAGTGCTAAAGGACAGGGGCCCTTCGAGCAGTACTTC. Translation gives CSAKGQGPFEQYF.

This clone showed up just a few times. The chain carries TRBV6-1 and TRBJ2-3; 8 bases fit TRBD2. The CDR3 totals 16 residues. The V gene end was trimmed by 2 bases and the J gene end by 4 bases; junction bases not matched to a gene: 8. Germline V gene sequence: CDR1 MNHNS, CDR2 SASEGT. The CDR3 nucleotides read TGTGCCAGCAGTGAAAAGGCGGGAGGCGGGGCAGATACGCAGTATTTT. It translates to CASSEKAGGGADTQYF.

This clone occurred many times. Because it lacks the conserved phenylalanine or tryptophan at the end, this CDR3 is likely a read error. The gene calls are TRBV11-2 and TRBJ2-5, with a weak D call TRBD2 (6 bases). In germline, CDR1 is SGHAT, CDR2 FQNNGV. V was trimmed by 5 bases and J by 5 bases, leaving 15 bases between them. This CDR3 region has 14 residues. Written as DNA, the CDR3 is TGTGCCAGCAGCCTTAGCGGAGGGGTGGAGACCCAGTACCTC. This encodes CASSLSGGVETQYL.

There are a few counts of this clone. The chain combines TRBV5-1 with TRBJ2-3; the D call may be TRBD1 or TRBD2 (5 bases each). CDR1 SGHRS and CDR2 YFSETQ come from the germline V gene. Deletions cut 4 bases from V and 0 bases from J, with 15 bases between. This CDR3 spans 16 amino acids. The CDR3, as DNA: TGCGCCAGCAGCCTTGGGGGATTAGACAGCACAGATACGCAGTATTTT. Encoded protein: CASSLGGLDSTDTQYF.